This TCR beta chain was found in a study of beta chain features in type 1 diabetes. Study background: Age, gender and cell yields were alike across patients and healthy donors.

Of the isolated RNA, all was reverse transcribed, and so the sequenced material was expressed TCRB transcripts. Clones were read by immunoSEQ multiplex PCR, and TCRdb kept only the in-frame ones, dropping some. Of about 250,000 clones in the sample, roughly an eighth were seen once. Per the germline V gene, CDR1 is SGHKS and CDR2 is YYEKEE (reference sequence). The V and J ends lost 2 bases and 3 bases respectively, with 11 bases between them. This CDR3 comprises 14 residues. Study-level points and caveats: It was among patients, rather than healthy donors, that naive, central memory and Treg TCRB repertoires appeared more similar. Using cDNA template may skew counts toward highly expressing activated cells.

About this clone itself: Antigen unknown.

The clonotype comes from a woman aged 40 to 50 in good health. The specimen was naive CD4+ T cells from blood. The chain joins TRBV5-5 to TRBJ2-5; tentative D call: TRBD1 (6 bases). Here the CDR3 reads CASSFRDTKETQYF. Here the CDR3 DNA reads TGTGCCAGCAGCTTCCGGGACACCAAAGAGACCCAGTACTTC.